This TCR beta chain derives from a study of T cell responses to AZD1222 COVID-19 vaccine. The repertoire was sequenced with immunoSEQ multiplex PCR; TCRdb's copy has only in-frame clones and lacks some. The sample consists of roughly 200,000 clones, about nine tenths of them appearing once. Study results and caveats: Two AZD1222 doses significantly raised spike-specific TCR breadth and depth over controls. Only a handful of individuals given AZD1222 were seropositive at baseline. Nearly half of spike-specific TCRs reportedly target variant regions that are unmutated in the B.1.351 and B.1.1.7 variants.

A remark on this clone: The antigen remains undetermined.

Germline V gene sequence: CDR1 MGHDK, CDR2 SYGVNS. The CDR3 has 13 amino acids. The germline V and J ends were trimmed by 4 bases and 2 bases, with 8 bases remaining between them. This material consisted of peripheral blood, taken 28 days after the second AZD1222 dose. This clonotype was sampled from an adult who received the AZD1222 COVID-19 vaccine. The gene calls are TRBV25-1 and TRBJ1-1, with D unclear. The CDR3 is CASSVSINTEAFF. CDR3 coding DNA: TGTGCCAGCAGTGTATCCATCAACACTGAAGCTTTCTTT.